Below are 3 T cell receptor beta chains sequenced from a single sample in a study of T cells of healthy individuals (dated by TCRdb to between 2017 and 2018). Library creation used 5' RACE. Sequencing was carried out with an Illumina MiSeq. The raw public data were reprocessed by TCRdb itself: fastp quality trimming at Q25, MiXCR clonotype calling, in-frame beta chains only. Identical CDR3 protein sequences are pooled into one entry, listed with their most common genes and DNA. The sample table holds tens of thousands of distinct CDR3 sequences, of which 3.5% to 5.5% were seen once. Of the sample, over 8.5% falls within the top ten clones. The receptors derive from a human donor in good health.

This chain links TRBV11-3 with TRBJ2-3; 10 positions match TRBD2. CDR3 length: 17 residues. Germline trimming cut 0 bases from V and 6 bases from J; bases unmatched to any gene: 9. The germline CDR1 and CDR2 sequences are SGHNT and YENEEA. The CDR3 coding sequence is TGTGCCAGCAGCTTAGAGGGGGCTAGCGGGAGTTTGGATACGCAGTATTTT. Residues: CASSLEGASGSLDTQYF.

This chain connects TRBV18 to TRBJ2-3; the D is unclear. Germline CDR1 KGHSH, CDR2 LQKENI. The CDR3 totals 14 residues. Trimming removed 3 bases from V and 1 base from J, with 8 bases in between. The CDR3 here is CASSPLSGTDTQYF. In DNA form, the CDR3 reads TGTGCCAGCTCACCGCTCTCGGGCACAGATACGCAGTATTTT. The full variable domain, rest sourced from reference TRBV18 and TRBJ2-3, is NAGVMQNPRHLVRRRGQEARLRCSPMKGHSHVYWYRQLPEEGLKFMVYLQKENIIDESGMPKERFSAEFPKEGPSILRIQQVVRGDSAAYFCASSPLSGTDTQYFGPGTRLTVL.

This clonotype was detected many times. J is TRBJ2-3 and V is TRBV5-8; weak D call: TRBD2 (5 bases). The CDR3 extends over 13 amino acids. Trimming took 10 bases from V and 4 from J, leaving 16 bases between them. Per germline, CDR1 SGHTS and CDR2 YDEGEE. Here the CDR3 reads CALNKRGADTQYF. CDR3 in DNA: TGTGCCCTCAATAAACGGGGTGCAGATACGCAGTATTTT. Variable domain in full (rest from reference TRBV5-8 and TRBJ2-3): EAGVTQSPTHLIKTRGQQATLRCSPISGHTSVYWYQQALGLGLQFLLWYDEGEERNRGNFPPRFSGRQFPNYSSELNVNALELEDSALYLCALNKRGADTQYFGPGTRLTVL.